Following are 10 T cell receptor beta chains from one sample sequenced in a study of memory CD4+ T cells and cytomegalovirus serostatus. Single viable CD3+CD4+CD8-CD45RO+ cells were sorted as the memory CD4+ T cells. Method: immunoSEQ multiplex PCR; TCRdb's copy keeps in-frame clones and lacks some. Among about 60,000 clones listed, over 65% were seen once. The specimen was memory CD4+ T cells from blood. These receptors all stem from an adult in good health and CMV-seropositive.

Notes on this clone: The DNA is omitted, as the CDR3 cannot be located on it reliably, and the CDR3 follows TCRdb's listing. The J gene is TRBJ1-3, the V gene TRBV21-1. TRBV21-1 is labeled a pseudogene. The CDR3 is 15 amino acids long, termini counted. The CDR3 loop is CASSKGWGNGNTIYF.

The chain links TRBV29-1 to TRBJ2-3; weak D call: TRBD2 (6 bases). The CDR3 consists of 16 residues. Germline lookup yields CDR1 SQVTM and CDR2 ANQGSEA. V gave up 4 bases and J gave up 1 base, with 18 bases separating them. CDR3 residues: CSVGDTTGVGTDTQYF. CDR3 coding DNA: TGCAGCGTTGGAGATACGACGGGGGTGGGCACAGATACGCAGTATTTT.

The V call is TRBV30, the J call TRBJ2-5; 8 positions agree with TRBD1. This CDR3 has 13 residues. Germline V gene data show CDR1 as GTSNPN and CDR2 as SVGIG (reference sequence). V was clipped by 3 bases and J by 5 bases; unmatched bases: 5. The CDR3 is CAWSDNRGETQYF. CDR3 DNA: TGTGCCTGGAGCGATAACAGGGGGGAGACCCAGTACTTC. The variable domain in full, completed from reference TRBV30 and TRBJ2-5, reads SQTIHQWPATLVQPVGSPLSLECTVEGTSNPNLYWYRQAAGRGLQLLFYSVGIGQISSEVPQNLSASRPQDRQFILSSKKLLLSDSGFYLCAWSDNRGETQYFGPGTRLLVL.

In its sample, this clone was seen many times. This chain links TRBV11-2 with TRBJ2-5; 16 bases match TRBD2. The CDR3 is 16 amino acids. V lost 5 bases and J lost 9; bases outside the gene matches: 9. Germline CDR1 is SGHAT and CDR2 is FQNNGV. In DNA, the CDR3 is TGTGCCAGCAGCACCCACTCCGGGACTAGCGGGAGGGCCCAGTACTTC. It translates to CASSTHSGTSGRAQYF. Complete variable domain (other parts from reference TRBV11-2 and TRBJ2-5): EAGVAQSPRYKIIEKRQSVAFWCNPISGHATLYWYQQILGQGPKLLIQFQNNGVVDDSQLPKDRFSAERLKGVDSTLKIQPAKLEDSAVYLCASSTHSGTSGRAQYFGPGTRLLVL.

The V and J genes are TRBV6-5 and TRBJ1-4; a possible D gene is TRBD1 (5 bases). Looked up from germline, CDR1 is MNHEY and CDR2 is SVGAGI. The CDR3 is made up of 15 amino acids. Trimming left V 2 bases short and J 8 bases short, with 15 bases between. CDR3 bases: TGTGCCAGCAGTTACAGCGGACAAAAAACAGAAAAACTGTTTTTT. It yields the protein CASSYSGQKTEKLFF.

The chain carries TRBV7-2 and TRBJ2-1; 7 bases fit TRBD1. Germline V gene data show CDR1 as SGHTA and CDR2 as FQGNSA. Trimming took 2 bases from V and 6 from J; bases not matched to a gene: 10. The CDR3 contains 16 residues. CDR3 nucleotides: TGTGCCAGCAGCTTACGGGGACAGTTAGGCACCAATGAGCAGTTCTTC. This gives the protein CASSLRGQLGTNEQFF.

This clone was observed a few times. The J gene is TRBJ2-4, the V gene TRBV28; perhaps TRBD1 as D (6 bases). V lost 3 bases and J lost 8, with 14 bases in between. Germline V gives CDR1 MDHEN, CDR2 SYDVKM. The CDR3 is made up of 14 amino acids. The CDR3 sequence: CASSLQGTQDIQYF. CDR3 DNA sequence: TGTGCCAGCAGTTTGCAGGGGACCCAGGACATTCAGTACTTC.

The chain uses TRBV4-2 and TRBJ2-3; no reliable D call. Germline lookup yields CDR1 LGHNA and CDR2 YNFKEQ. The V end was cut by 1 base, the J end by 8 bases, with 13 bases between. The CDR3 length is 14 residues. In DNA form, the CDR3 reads TGTGCCAGCAGCCAAGGGAACGAAGTAGCTACGCAGTATTTT. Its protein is CASSQGNEVATQYF.

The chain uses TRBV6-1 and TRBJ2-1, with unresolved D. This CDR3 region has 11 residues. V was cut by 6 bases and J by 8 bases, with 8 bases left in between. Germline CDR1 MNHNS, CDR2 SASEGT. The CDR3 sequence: CASSLLDEQFF. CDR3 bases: TGTGCCAGCAGCCTGCTAGATGAGCAGTTCTTC.

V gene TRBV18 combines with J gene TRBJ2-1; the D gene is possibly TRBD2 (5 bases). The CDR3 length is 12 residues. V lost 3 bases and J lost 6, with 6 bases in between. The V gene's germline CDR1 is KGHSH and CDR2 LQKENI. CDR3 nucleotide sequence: TGTGCCAGCTCACCTGAGGGCAATGAGCAGTTCTTC. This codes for CASSPEGNEQFF. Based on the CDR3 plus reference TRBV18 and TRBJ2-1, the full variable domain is NAGVMQNPRHLVRRRGQEARLRCSPMKGHSHVYWYRQLPEEGLKFMVYLQKENIIDESGMPKERFSAEFPKEGPSILRIQQVVRGDSAAYFCASSPEGNEQFFGPGTRLTVL.